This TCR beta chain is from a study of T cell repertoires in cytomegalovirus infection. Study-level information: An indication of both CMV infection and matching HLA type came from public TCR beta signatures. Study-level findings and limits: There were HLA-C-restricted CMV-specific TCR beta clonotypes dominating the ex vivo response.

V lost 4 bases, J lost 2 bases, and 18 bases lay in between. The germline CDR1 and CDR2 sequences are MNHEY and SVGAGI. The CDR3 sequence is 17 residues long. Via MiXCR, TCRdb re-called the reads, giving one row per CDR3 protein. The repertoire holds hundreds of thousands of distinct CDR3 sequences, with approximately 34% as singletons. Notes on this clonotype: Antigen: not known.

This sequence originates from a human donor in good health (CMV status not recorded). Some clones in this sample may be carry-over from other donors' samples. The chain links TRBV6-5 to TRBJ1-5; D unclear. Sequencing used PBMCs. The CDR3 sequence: CASSSPFPQLCNQPQHF. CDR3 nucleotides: TGTGCCAGCAGTTCCCCCTTCCCACAGTTGTGCAATCAGCCCCAGCATTTT.